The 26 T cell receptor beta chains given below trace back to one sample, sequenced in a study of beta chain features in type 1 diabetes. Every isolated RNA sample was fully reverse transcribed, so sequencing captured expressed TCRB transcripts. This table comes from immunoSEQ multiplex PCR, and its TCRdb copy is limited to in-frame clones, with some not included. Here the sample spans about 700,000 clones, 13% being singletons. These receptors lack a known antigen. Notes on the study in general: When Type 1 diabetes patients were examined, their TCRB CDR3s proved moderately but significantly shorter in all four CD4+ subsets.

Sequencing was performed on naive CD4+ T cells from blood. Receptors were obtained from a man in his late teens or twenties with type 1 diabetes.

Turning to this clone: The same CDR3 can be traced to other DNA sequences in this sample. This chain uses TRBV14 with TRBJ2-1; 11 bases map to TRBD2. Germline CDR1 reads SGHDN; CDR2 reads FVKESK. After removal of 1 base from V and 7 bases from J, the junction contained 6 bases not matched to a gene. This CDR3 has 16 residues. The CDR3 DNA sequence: TGTGCCAGCAGCCAAGGGCTAGCGGGGGGTCGAAATGAGCAGTTCTTC. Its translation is CASSQGLAGGRNEQFF.

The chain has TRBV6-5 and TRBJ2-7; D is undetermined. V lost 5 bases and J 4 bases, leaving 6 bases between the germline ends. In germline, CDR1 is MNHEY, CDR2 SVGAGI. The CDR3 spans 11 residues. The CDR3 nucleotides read TGTGCCAGCAGTAACCTTTACGAGCAGTACTTC. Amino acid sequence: CASSNLYEQYF.

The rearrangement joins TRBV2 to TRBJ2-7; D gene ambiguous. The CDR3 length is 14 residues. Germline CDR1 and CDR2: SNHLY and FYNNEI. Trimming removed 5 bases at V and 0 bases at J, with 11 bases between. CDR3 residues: CASSQDSSSYEQYF. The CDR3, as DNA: TGTGCCAGCAGTCAAGACTCCAGCTCCTACGAGCAGTACTTC.

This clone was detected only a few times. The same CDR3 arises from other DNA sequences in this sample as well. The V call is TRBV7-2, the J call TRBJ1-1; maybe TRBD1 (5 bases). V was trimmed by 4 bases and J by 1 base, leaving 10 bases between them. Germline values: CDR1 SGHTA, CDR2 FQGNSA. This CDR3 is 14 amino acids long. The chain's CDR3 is CASSSQGGNTEAFF. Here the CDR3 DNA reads TGTGCCAGCAGCTCCCAGGGCGGGAACACTGAAGCTTTCTTT.

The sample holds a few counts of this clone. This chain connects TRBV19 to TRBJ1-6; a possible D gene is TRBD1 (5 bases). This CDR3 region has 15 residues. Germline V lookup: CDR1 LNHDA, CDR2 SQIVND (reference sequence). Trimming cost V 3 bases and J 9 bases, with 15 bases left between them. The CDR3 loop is CASSIGGRDGSPLHF. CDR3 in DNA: TGTGCCAGTAGTATTGGTGGCAGGGACGGTTCACCCCTCCACTTT.

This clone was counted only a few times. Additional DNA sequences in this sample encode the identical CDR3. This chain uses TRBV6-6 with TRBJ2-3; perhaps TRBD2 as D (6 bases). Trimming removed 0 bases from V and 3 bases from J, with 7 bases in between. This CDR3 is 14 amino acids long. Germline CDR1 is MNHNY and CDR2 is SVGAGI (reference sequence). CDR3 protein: CASSYSRGTDTQYF. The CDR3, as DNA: TGTGCCAGCAGTTACTCGCGGGGAACAGATACGCAGTATTTT.

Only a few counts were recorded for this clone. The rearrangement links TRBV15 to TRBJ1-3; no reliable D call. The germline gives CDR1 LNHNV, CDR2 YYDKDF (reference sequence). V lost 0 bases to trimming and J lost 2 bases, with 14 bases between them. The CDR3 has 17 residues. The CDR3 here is CATSRDRDSWTGNTIYF. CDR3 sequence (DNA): TGTGCCACCAGCAGAGACCGCGACTCATGGACTGGAAACACCATATATTTT.

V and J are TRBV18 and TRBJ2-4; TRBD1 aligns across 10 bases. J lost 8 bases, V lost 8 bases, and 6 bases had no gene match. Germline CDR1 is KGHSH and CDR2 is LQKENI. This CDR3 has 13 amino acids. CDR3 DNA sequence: TGTGCCAGCCTGGGGGACAGGGGAGACATTCAGTACTTC. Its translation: CASLGDRGDIQYF.

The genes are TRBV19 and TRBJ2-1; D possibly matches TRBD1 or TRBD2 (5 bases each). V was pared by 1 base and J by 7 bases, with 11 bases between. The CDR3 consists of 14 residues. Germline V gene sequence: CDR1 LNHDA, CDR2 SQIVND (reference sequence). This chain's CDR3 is CASSIGGIPNEQFF. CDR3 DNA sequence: TGTGCCAGTAGTATAGGGGGGATTCCGAATGAGCAGTTCTTC. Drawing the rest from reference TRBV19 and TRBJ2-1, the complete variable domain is DGGITQSPKYLFRKEGQNVTLSCEQNLNHDAMYWYRQDPGQGLRLIYYSQIVNDFQKGDIAEGYSVSREKKESFPLTVTSAQKNPTAFYLCASSIGGIPNEQFFGPGTRLTVL.

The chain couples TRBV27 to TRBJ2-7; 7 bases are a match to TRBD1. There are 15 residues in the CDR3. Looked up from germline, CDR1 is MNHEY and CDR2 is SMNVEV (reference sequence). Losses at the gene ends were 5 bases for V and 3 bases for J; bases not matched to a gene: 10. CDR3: CASSQGRQGLYEQYF. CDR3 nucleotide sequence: TGTGCCAGCAGTCAAGGAAGACAGGGTCTCTACGAGCAGTACTTC.

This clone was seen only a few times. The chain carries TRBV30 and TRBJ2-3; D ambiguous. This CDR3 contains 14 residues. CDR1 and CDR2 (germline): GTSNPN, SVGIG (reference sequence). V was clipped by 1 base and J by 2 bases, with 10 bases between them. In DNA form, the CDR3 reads TGTGCCTGGAGTGAATCCCCTTACACAGATACGCAGTATTTT. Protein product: CAWSESPYTDTQYF.

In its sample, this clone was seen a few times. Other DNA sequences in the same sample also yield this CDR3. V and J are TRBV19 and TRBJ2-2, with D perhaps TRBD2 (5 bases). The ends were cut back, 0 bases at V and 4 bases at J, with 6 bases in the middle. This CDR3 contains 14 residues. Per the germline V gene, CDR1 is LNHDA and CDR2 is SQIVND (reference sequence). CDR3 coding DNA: TGTGCCAGTAGTATAGATCGGGGCACCGGGGAGCTGTTTTTT. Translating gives CASSIDRGTGELFF.

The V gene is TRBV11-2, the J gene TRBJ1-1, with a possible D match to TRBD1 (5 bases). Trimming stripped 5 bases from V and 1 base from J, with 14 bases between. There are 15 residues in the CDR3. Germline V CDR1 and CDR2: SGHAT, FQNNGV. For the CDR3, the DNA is TGTGCCAGCAGCGAATGGACAACTACGAACACTGAAGCTTTCTTT. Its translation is CASSEWTTTNTEAFF.

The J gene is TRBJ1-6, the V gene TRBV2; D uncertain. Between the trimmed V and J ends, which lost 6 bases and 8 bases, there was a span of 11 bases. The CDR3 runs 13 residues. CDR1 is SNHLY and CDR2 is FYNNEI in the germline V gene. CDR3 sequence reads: CASSDDMYSPLHF. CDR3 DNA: TGTGCCAGCAGCGATGACATGTATTCACCCCTCCACTTT.

The CDR3 DNA reads TGCGCCAGCAGCCAAGACGGGACTCCCCGCACCGGGGAGCTGTTTTTT. Residues: CASSQDGTPRTGELFF. This chain connects TRBV4-1 to TRBJ2-2; possible D gene TRBD2, 6 bases. Trimming shortened V by 0 bases and J by 4 bases, and 12 bases separated the two germline ends. The CDR3 covers 16 residues. Germline V CDR1 and CDR2: MGHRA, YSYEKL.

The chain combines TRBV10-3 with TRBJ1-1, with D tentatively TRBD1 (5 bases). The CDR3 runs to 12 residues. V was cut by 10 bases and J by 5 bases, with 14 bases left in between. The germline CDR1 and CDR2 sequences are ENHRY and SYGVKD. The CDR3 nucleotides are TGTGCCAGCTGTGGGGGGGTTACTGAAGCTTTCTTT. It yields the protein CASCGGVTEAFF.

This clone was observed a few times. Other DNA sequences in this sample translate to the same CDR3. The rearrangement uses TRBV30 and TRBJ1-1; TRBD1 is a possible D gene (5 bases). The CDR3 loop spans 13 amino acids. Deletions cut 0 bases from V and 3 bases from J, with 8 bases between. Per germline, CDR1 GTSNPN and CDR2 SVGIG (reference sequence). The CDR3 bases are TGTGCCTGGAGTGTTCAAGGGGACACTGAAGCTTTCTTT. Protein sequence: CAWSVQGDTEAFF. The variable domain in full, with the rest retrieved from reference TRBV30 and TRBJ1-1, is SQTIHQWPATLVQPVGSPLSLECTVEGTSNPNLYWYRQAAGRGLQLLFYSVGIGQISSEVPQNLSASRPQDRQFILSSKKLLLSDSGFYLCAWSVQGDTEAFFGQGTRLTVV.

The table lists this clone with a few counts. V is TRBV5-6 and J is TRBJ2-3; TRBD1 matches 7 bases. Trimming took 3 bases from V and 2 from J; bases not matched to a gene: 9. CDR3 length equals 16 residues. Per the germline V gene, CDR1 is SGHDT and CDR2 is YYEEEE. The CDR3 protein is CASSSLGGDPTDTQYF. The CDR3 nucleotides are TGTGCCAGCAGCTCCTTAGGGGGCGACCCCACAGATACGCAGTATTTT.

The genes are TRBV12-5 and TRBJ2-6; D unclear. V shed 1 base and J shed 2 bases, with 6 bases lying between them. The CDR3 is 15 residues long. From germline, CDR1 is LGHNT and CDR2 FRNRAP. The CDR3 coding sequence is TGTGCTAGTGGTTTGGAAGTCGCTGGGGCCAACGTCCTGACTTTC. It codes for CASGLEVAGANVLTF.

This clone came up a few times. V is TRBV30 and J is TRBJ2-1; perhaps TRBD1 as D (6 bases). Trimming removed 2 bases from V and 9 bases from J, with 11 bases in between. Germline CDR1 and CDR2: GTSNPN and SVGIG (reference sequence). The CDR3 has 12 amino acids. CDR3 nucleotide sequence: TGTGCCTGGAGTTTACAGGGAAGTGAGCAGTTCTTC. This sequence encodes CAWSLQGSEQFF.

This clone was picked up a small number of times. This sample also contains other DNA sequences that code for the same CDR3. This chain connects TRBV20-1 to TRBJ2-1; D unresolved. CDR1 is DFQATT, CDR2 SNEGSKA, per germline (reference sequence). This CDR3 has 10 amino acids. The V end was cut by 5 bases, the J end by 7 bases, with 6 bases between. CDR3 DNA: TGCAGTGCTTCTCTGAATGAGCAGTTCTTC. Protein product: CSASLNEQFF.

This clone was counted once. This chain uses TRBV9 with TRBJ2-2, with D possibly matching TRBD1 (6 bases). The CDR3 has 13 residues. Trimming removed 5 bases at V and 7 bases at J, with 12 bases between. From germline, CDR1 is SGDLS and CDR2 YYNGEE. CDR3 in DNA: TGTGCCAGCAGTCGGACAGACCTCGGGGAGCTGTTTTTT. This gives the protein CASSRTDLGELFF.

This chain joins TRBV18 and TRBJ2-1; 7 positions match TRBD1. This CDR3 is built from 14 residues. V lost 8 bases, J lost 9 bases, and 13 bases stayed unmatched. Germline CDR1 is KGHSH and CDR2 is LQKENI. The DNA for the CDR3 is TGTGCCAGCCAAACCGGCCTAGCAGGGGGTGAGCAGTTCTTC. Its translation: CASQTGLAGGEQFF.

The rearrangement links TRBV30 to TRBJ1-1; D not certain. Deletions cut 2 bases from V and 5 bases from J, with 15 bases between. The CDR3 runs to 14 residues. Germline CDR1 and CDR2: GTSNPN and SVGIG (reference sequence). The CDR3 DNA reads TGTGCCTGGAGTATAGGAACATATGGAACTGAAGCTTTCTTT. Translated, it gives CAWSIGTYGTEAFF.

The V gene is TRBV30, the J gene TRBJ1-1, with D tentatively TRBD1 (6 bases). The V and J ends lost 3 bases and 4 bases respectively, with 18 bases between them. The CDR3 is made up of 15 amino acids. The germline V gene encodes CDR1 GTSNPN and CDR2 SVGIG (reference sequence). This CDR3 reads CAWRDGTKGGTEAFF. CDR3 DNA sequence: TGTGCCTGGAGGGACGGGACCAAAGGGGGCACTGAAGCTTTCTTT.

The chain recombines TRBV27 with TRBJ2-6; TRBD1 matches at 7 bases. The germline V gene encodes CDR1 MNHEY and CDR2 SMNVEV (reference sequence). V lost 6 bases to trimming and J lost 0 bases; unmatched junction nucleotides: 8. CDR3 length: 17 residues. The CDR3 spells CASRPTGLSSGANVLTF. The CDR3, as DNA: TGTGCCAGCAGACCGACAGGGCTCAGCTCTGGGGCCAACGTCCTGACTTTC.